One and the same sample provided the 5 T cell receptor beta chains below, sequenced in a study of blood T cell repertoires in COVID-19. Produced via immunoSEQ multiplex PCR; TCRdb's table is partial and in-frame only. Of under 250,000 clones detected, around nine tenths appear once; the ten largest clones hold 2.5% to 3.5%. Input material: PBMCs or T cells enriched from blood (not recorded which). These TCRs come from a woman aged 40 to 55 who had been exposed to COVID-19.

V is TRBV7-8 and J is TRBJ2-7, with 9 nucleotides matching TRBD1. CDR1 is SGHVS, CDR2 FQNEAQ, per germline. The CDR3 has 15 residues. The CDR3 here is CASSRWTGVSHEQYV. The DNA for the CDR3 is TGTGCCAGCAGCCGATGGACAGGGGTCTCCCACGAGCAGTACGTC.

This clone was detected only once. The rearrangement links TRBV4-3 to TRBJ2-7; possible D gene TRBD2, 6 bases. Per germline, CDR1 LGHNA and CDR2 YSLEER. This CDR3 has 20 amino acids. Trimming took off 1 base at V and 5 bases at J, with 30 bases between the two ends. The CDR3: CASSQAGGVGASAWGDEQYF. Written as DNA, the CDR3 is TGCGCCAGCAGCCAAGCTGGCGGGGTCGGAGCTAGCGCTTGGGGTGACGAGCAGTACTTC.

The chain links TRBV4-3 to TRBJ2-2, with D hard to call. Germline values: CDR1 LGHNA, CDR2 YSLEER. CDR3 length equals 14 residues. V was trimmed by 2 bases and J by 0 bases, leaving 4 bases between them. The CDR3 bases are TGCGCCAGCAGCCAACAGGCGAACACCGGGGAGCTGTTTTTT. Encoded protein: CASSQQANTGELFF.

The chain carries TRBV7-3 and TRBJ2-2; perhaps TRBD2 as D (5 bases). The CDR3 is made up of 14 amino acids. In germline, CDR1 is SGHTA, CDR2 FQGTGA. V dropped 8 bases and J dropped 1 base, with 11 bases sitting between them. The DNA of the CDR3 is TGTGCCAGCCAATTCAGCGGGAACACCGGGGAGCTGTTTTTT. It is translated as CASQFSGNTGELFF.

The chain joins TRBV27 to TRBJ2-7; TRBD2 agrees at 9 bases. V was clipped by 6 bases and J by 3 bases; unmatched bases: 9. Germline assignment: CDR1 MNHEY and CDR2 SMNVEV (reference sequence). This CDR3 has 15 residues. CDR3 in DNA: TGTGCCAGCAGATACAGAGCGGGGGGTGTCTACGAGCAGTACTTC. It is translated as CASRYRAGGVYEQYF.